This TCR beta chain was sequenced during a study of neurological immune-mediated disorders. TCRdb fed the 5' RACE reads into MiXCR, producing one record per CDR3 protein. The table shows approximately 100,000 distinct CDR3 sequences, with roughly 4% occurring only once. V gave up 1 base and J gave up 4 bases; unmatched junction bases: 3. This CDR3 is built from 14 residues. Germline CDR1 reads MGHRA; CDR2 reads YSYEKL. This clonotype was seen repeatedly, ten times or more. The source material was PBMCs. The sequence was obtained from a woman aged 18 to 35 with multiple sclerosis. V is TRBV4-1 and J is TRBJ2-5; TRBD2 aligns across 7 bases. CDR3 nucleotide sequence: TGCGCCAGCAGCCAAGCTGGCGGGGGAGAGACCCAGTACTTC. It specifies CASSQAGGGETQYF.